The clone carrying this TCR beta chain appeared once. This sample is drawn from a study of blood T cell repertoires in COVID-19. Study at large: There were acute and convalescent COVID-19 samples, and they came from the United States, Italy and Spain. PBMCs, B-cell-depleted T cells, or T cells provided the cDNA or gDNA that made up the material.

The authors' processing: Amplification with reference gene primers provided the estimates of nucleated cell counts. The method was immunoSEQ multiplex PCR; TCRdb's version includes in-frame clones alone and lacks a portion of them. V, J and clone size reflect that table, while D and trimming were determined from the DNA. This sample yields a few hundred thousand clones, of which 75% to 90% are seen a single time; 5.2% belongs to the top ten. CDR1 SEHNR and CDR2 FQNEAQ come from the germline V gene (reference sequence). The CDR3 has 15 residues. Trimming pared 1 base from V and 2 bases from J, leaving 11 bases between.

The chain has TRBV7-9 and TRBJ1-1; D is ambiguous. The sequenced material came from peripheral blood. The receptor's source is a woman in her 70s with COVID-19, enrolled during active disease. CDR3 loop: CASSLGPGGNTEAFF. The CDR3, as DNA: TGTGCCAGCAGCTTAGGGCCGGGTGGAAACACTGAAGCTTTCTTT.